This T cell receptor beta chain was recorded in a study of CD8 T cells in ankylosing spondylitis. General study results and limits: Seven or eight highly homologous variants formed a TCR beta motif that appeared characteristic of ankylosing spondylitis blood. Within peripheral blood, clones linked to disease were CD8+ and relatively rare.

MiXCR, run by TCRdb on the 5' RACE reads, gives a single entry per CDR3 protein. This table has roughly 450,000 distinct CDR3 sequences, about 24% appearing once. This clonotype has a handful of counts. Its cognate antigen is unknown. This CDR3 is 15 amino acids long. Germline CDR1 reads KGHDR; CDR2 reads SFDVKD. V was shortened by 4 bases and J by 1 base, with 12 bases between the two germline ends. The sequenced sample consisted of blood, either unsorted or a sorted T cell fraction (not recorded which). The J gene is TRBJ1-1, the V gene TRBV24-1; the D is unclear. The source of this sequence is a male donor with ankylosing spondylitis. CDR3 sequence reads: CATSDSRRGNTEAFF. The CDR3 DNA reads TGTGCCACCAGTGACTCACGACGGGGGAACACTGAAGCTTTCTTT.